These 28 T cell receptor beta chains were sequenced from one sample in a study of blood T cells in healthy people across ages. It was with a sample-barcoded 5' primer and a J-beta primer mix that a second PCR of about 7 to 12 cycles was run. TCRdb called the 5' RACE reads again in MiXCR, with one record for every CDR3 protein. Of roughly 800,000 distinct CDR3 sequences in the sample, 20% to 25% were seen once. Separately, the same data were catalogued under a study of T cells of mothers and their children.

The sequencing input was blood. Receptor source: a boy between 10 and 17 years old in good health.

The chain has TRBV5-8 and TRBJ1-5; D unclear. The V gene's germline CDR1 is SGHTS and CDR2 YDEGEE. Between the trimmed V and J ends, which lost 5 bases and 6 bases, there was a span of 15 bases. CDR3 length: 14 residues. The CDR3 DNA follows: TGTGCCAGCAGTCTTTACCTGCCAGGTCAGCCCCAGCATTTT. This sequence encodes CASSLYLPGQPQHF.

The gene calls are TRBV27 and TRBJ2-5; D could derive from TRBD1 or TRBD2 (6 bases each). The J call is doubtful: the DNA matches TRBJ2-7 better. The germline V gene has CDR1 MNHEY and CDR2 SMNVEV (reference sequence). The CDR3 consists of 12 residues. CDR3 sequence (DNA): TGTGCCAGCCGGGGGCTGGGATACGAGCAGTACTTC. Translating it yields CASRGLGYEQYF.

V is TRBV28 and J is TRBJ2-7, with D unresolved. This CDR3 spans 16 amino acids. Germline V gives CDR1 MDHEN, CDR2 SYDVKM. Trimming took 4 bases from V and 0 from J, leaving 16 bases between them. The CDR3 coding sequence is TGTGCCAGCAGTTCCCGATATCATGCGAGCTCCTACGAGCAGTACTTC. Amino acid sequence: CASSSRYHASSYEQYF.

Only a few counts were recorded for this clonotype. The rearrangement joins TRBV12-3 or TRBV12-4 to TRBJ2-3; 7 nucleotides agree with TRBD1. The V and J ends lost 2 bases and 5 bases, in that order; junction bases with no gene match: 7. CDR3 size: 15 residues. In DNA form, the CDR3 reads TGTGCCAGCAGTTTATGGGGACAGAAGATAGATACGCAGTATTTT. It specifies CASSLWGQKIDTQYF.

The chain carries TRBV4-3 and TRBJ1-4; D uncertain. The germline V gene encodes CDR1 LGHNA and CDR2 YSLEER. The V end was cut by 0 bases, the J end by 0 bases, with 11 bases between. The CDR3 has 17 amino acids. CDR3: CASSQDRAAATNEKLFF. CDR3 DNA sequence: TGCGCCAGCAGCCAAGATAGGGCGGCTGCAACTAATGAAAAACTGTTTTTT.

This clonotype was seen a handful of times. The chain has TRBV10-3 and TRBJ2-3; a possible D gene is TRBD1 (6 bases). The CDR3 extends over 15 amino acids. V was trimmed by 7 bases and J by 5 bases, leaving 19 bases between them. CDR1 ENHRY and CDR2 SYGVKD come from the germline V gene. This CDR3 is CAITPGVVRGDTQYF. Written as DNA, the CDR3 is TGTGCCATCACTCCAGGGGTGGTGCGTGGAGATACGCAGTATTTT.

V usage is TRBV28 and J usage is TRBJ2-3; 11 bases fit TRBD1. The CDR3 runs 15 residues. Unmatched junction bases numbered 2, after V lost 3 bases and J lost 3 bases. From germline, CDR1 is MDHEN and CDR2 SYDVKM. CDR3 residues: CASSFGDRGTDTQYF. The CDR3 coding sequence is TGTGCCAGCAGTTTCGGGGACAGGGGGACAGATACGCAGTATTTT.

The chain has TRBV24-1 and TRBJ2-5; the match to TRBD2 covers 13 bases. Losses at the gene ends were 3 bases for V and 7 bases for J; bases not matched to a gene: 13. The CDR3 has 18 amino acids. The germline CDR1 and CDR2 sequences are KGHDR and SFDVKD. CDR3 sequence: CATSDGTGTSGALRTQYF. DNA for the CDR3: TGTGCCACCAGTGATGGAACCGGGACTAGCGGGGCCCTGAGGACCCAGTACTTC.

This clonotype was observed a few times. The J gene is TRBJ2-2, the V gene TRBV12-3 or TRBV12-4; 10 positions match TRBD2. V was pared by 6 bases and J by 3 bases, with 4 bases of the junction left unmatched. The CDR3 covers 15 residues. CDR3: CASRTSGYDTGELFF. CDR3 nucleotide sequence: TGTGCCAGCAGGACTAGCGGGTATGACACCGGGGAGCTGTTTTTT.

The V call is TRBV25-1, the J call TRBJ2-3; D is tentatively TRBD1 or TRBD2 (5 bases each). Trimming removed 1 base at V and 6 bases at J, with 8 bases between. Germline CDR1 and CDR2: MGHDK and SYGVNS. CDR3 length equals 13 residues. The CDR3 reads CASSESWGDTQYF. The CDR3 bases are TGTGCCAGCAGTGAATCCTGGGGGGATACGCAGTATTTT.

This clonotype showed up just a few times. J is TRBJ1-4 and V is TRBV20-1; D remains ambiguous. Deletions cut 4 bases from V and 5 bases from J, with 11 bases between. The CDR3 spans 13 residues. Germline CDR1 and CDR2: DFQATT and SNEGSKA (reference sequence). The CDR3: CSAMPGANEKLFF. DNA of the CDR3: TGCAGTGCTATGCCGGGCGCGAATGAAAAACTGTTTTTT.

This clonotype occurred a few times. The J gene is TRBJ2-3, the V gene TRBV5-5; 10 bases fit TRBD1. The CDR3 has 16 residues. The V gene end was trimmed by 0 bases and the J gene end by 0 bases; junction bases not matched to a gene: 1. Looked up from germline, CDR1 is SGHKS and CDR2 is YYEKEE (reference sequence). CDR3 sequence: CASSLGTGGSTDTQYF. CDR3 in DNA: TGTGCCAGCAGCTTGGGGACAGGGGGGAGCACAGATACGCAGTATTTT.

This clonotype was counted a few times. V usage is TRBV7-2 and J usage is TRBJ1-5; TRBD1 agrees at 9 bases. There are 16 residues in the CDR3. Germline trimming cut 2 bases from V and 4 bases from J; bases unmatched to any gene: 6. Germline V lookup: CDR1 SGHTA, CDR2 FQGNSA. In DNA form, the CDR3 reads TGTGCCAGCAGCTTAAGATTTGGACAGGGGAATCAGCCCCAGCATTTT. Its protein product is CASSLRFGQGNQPQHF.

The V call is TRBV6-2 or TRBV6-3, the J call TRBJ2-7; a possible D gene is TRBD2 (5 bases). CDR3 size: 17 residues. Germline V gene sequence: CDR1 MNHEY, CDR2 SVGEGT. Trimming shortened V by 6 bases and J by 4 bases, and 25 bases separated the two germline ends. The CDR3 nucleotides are TGTGCCAGCAGGCCCAGCGTGGGTAAGCGGACCTCTTACGAGCAGTACTTC. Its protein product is CASRPSVGKRTSYEQYF.

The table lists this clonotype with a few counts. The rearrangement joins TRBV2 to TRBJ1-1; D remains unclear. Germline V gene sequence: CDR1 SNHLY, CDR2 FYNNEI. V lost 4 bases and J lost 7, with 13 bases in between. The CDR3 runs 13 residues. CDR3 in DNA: TGTGCCAGCAGTGGGGAGGGTCGGGGTGAAGCTTTCTTT. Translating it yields CASSGEGRGEAFF.

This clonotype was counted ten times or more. The CDR3: CATSTTQLPERGTQYF. The CDR3 DNA reads TGTGCCACCAGCACAACCCAACTCCCGGAAAGAGGGACCCAGTACTTC. V gene TRBV15 combines with J gene TRBJ2-5; no clear D. Germline V lookup: CDR1 LNHNV, CDR2 YYDKDF (reference sequence). CDR3 length equals 16 residues. The V gene lost 4 bases and the J gene lost 7 bases, with 22 bases spanning the gap.

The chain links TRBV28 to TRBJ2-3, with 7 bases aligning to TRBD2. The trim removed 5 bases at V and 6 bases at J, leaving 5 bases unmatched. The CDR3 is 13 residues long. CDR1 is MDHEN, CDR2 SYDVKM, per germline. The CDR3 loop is CASSPPGRDTQYF. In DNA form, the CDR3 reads TGTGCCAGCAGTCCCCCCGGGAGGGATACGCAGTATTTT.

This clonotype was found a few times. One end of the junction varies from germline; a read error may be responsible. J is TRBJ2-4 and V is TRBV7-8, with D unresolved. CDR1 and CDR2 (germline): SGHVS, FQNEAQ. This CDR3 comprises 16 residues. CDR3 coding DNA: TGTACCAGCAGCTTAGGTCCAGCCCTAGCCAAAAACATTCAGTACTTC. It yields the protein CTSSLGPALAKNIQYF.

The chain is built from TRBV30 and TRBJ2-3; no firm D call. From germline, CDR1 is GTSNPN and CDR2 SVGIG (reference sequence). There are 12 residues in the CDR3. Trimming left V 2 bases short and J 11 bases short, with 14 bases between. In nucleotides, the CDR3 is TGTGCCTGGAGTCCCCGTGTACCGAAGCAGTATTTT. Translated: CAWSPRVPKQYF.

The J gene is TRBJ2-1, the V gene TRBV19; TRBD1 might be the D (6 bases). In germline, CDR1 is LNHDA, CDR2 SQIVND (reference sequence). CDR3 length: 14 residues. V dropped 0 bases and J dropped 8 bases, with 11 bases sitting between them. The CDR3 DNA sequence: TGTGCCAGTAGTATAGAACAGGGTAGCTATGAGCAGTTCTTC. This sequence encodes CASSIEQGSYEQFF.

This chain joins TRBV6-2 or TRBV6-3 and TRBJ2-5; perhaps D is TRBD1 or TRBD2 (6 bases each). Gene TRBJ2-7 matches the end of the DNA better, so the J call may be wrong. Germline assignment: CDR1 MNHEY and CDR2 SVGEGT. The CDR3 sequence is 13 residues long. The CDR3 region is CASRRGPPYEQYF. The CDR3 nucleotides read TGTGCCAGCAGACGGGGGCCGCCCTACGAGCAGTACTTC.

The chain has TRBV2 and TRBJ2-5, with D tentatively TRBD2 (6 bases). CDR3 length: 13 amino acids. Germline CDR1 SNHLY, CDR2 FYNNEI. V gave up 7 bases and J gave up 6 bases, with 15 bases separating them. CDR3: CASTVGGTQTQYF. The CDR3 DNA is TGTGCCAGCACCGTCGGAGGGACGCAGACCCAGTACTTC.

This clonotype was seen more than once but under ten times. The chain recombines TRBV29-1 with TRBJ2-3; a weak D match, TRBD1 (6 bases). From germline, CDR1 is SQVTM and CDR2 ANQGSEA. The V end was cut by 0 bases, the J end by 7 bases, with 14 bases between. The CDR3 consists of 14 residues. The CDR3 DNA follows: TGCAGCGTTGAAGATCCAGGGGCTAGGTATACGCAGTATTTT. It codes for CSVEDPGARYTQYF.

The CDR3 loop is CASSPAGAQNYGYTF. The CDR3 coding sequence is TGTGCCAGCTCACCGGCAGGGGCCCAAAACTATGGCTACACCTTC. The rearrangement links TRBV18 to TRBJ1-2, with TRBD1 as a possible D gene (6 bases). V shed 3 bases and J shed 2 bases, with 13 bases lying between them. This CDR3 is 15 amino acids long. Germline values: CDR1 KGHSH, CDR2 LQKENI. The full variable domain, rest sourced from reference TRBV18 and TRBJ1-2, is NAGVMQNPRHLVRRRGQEARLRCSPMKGHSHVYWYRQLPEEGLKFMVYLQKENIIDESGMPKERFSAEFPKEGPSILRIQQVVRGDSAAYFCASSPAGAQNYGYTFGSGTRLTVV.

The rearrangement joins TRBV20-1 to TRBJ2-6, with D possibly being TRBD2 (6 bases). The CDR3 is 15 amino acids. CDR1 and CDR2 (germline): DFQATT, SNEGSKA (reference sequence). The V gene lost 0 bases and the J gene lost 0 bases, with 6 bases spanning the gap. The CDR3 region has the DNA TGCAGTGCTAGAGAGGGGGGCTCTGGGGCCAACGTCCTGACTTTC. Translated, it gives CSAREGGSGANVLTF.

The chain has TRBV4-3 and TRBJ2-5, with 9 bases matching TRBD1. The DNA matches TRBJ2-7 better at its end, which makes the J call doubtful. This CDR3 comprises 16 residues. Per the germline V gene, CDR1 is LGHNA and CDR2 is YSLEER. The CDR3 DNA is TGCGCCAGCAGCCAAGATCTCGGGGACAGGGCCTACGAGCAGTACTTC. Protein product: CASSQDLGDRAYEQYF.

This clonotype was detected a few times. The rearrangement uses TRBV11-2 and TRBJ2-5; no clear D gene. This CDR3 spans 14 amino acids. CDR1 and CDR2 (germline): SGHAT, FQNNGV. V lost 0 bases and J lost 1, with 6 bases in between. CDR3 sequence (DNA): TGTGCCAGCAGCTTAGATCTAACCCAAGAGACCCAGTACTTC. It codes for CASSLDLTQETQYF. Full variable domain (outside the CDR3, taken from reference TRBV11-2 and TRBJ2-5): EAGVAQSPRYKIIEKRQSVAFWCNPISGHATLYWYQQILGQGPKLLIQFQNNGVVDDSQLPKDRFSAERLKGVDSTLKIQPAKLEDSAVYLCASSLDLTQETQYFGPGTRLLVL.

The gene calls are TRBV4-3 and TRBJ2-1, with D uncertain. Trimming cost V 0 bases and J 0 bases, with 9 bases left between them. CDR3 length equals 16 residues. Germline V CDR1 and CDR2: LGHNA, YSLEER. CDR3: CASSQDWRSSYNEQFF. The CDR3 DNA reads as TGCGCCAGCAGCCAAGATTGGCGGAGCTCCTACAATGAGCAGTTCTTC.